This T cell receptor (beta chain) was captured in a study of CD8 T cells in Susac syndrome. The TEMRA cells underwent FACS enrichment, while the CD8+ and CD4+ T cells underwent negative isolation. An amount of RNA that ranged from roughly 0.5 to 1 ug was reverse transcribed with random hexamers. TCRdb reanalysed the immunoSEQ multiplex PCR reads using MiXCR and keeps one entry per CDR3 protein. The table includes approximately 68,000 distinct CDR3 sequences, about 95% detected once. J was trimmed by 0 bases and V by 0 bases; bases with no gene match: 3. The CDR3 covers 16 residues. The germline CDR1 and CDR2 sequences are SGDLS and YYNGEE.

The clonotype originates from a human donor with multiple sclerosis. Source material: CD8+ T cells from PBMCs. V is TRBV9 and J is TRBJ2-1; TRBD1 aligns across 7 bases. The CDR3 here is CASSVEGDSSYNEQFF. The CDR3 region has the DNA TGTGCCAGCAGCGTAGAAGGGGACAGCTCCTACAATGAGCAGTTCTTC.